A single sample is the source of the 20 T cell receptor beta chains below, sequenced in a study of blood T cell repertoires in COVID-19. This table comes from immunoSEQ multiplex PCR, and its TCRdb copy is limited to in-frame clones, with some not included. The sample shows some 50,000 clones, 65% to 85% of them seen only once. Sequenced input: peripheral blood. Every receptor here comes from a man between 65 and 85 years old with acute or convalescent COVID-19.

The chain joins TRBV4-3 to TRBJ1-2; the match to TRBD1 covers 7 bases. Germline trimming cut 2 bases from V and 8 bases from J; bases unmatched to any gene: 14. Germline loops: CDR1 LGHNA, CDR2 YSLEER. The CDR3 has 16 amino acids. The chain's CDR3 is CASSQSEQGIAVGYTF. CDR3 sequence (DNA): TGCGCCAGCAGCCAATCCGAACAGGGGATCGCAGTCGGCTACACCTTC.

This sequence joins TRBV11-2 and TRBJ2-7; D is possibly TRBD2 (6 bases). V shed 5 bases and J shed 1 base, with 15 bases lying between them. The germline gives CDR1 SGHAT, CDR2 FQNNGV. The length of the CDR3 is 15 residues. For the CDR3, the DNA is TGTGCCAGCAGCCTCGACCACGGGACTTCCTACGAGCAGTACTTC. This sequence encodes CASSLDHGTSYEQYF.

This chain links TRBV19 with TRBJ2-7, with D perhaps TRBD1 (6 bases). The germline V gene encodes CDR1 LNHDA and CDR2 SQIVND (reference sequence). V shed 1 base and J shed 3 bases, with 7 bases lying between them. The CDR3 sequence is 13 residues long. DNA of the CDR3: TGTGCCAGTAGTATAGGGACAGTCTACGAGCAGTACTTC. Protein sequence: CASSIGTVYEQYF.

The J gene is TRBJ2-5, the V gene TRBV18; TRBD2 might be the D (6 bases). The germline V gene has CDR1 KGHSH and CDR2 LQKENI. The CDR3 extends over 14 amino acids. Trimming removed 5 bases from V and 5 bases from J, with 15 bases in between. The CDR3 nucleotides read TGTGCCAGCTCATCTTCCGGGAGAAGGGAGACCCAGTACTTC. It encodes CASSSSGRRETQYF.

The chain carries TRBV18 and TRBJ1-1; D gene uncertain. The CDR3 is made up of 12 amino acids. V was clipped by 3 bases and J by 1 base, with 3 bases between them. CDR1 KGHSH and CDR2 LQKENI come from the germline V gene. As DNA, the CDR3 is TGTGCCAGCTCACCCTCGAACACTGAAGCTTTCTTT. Protein sequence: CASSPSNTEAFF. Filled out from reference TRBV18 and TRBJ1-1, the complete variable domain reads NAGVMQNPRHLVRRRGQEARLRCSPMKGHSHVYWYRQLPEEGLKFMVYLQKENIIDESGMPKERFSAEFPKEGPSILRIQQVVRGDSAAYFCASSPSNTEAFFGQGTRLTVV.

The chain links TRBV29-1 to TRBJ1-1; 7 positions match TRBD1. V shed 4 bases, J shed 0 bases, and the junction held 2 bases outside the gene matches. Per germline, CDR1 SQVTM and CDR2 ANQGSEA. The CDR3 spans 13 residues. For the CDR3, the DNA is TGCAGCGTTGTGGGACAGTTGAACACTGAAGCTTTCTTT. This encodes CSVVGQLNTEAFF.

The chain combines TRBV11-1 with TRBJ2-5; 9 bases line up with TRBD2. J was trimmed by 2 bases and V by 9 bases; bases with no gene match: 7. The CDR3 runs 14 residues. Germline-derived CDR1 and CDR2 are SGHAT and FQDESV (reference sequence). This CDR3 is CASSPGLAQETQYF. Written as DNA, the CDR3 is TGTGCCAGTAGCCCGGGACTAGCTCAAGAGACCCAGTACTTC. Full variable domain (rest looked up from reference TRBV11-1 and TRBJ2-5): EAEVAQSPRYKITEKSQAVAFWCDPISGHATLYWYRQILGQGPELLVQFQDESVVDDSQLPKDRFSAERLKGVDSTLKIQPAELGDSAMYLCASSPGLAQETQYFGPGTRLLVL.

This CDR3 is CASSPLRREGRLPQYF. CDR3 coding DNA: TGTGCCAGCAGCCCATTGCGACGGGAGGGCCGTCTGCCGCAGTATTTT. The gene calls are TRBV9 and TRBJ2-3; 8 bases match TRBD2. Unmatched junction bases numbered 17, after V lost 4 bases and J lost 10 bases. The CDR3 totals 16 residues. Germline V CDR1 and CDR2: SGDLS, YYNGEE. Full variable domain (outside the CDR3, taken from reference TRBV9 and TRBJ2-3): DSGVTQTPKHLITATGQRVTLRCSPRSGDLSVYWYQQSLDQGLQFLIQYYNGEERAKGNILERFSAQQFPDLHSELNLSSLELGDSALYFCASSPLRREGRLPQYFGPGTRLTVL.

V usage is TRBV9 and J usage is TRBJ2-5; 9 positions agree with TRBD2. Germline V lookup: CDR1 SGDLS, CDR2 YYNGEE. The CDR3 runs 16 residues. The ends lost 2 bases at V and 4 bases at J; junction bases unmatched: 9. CDR3 region: CASSVRLAGGSETQYF. The CDR3 nucleotides are TGTGCCAGCAGCGTCCGTCTCGCGGGGGGGTCAGAGACCCAGTACTTC.

The rearrangement uses TRBV2 and TRBJ1-3; D possibly corresponds to TRBD1 (5 bases). Germline V gene sequence: CDR1 SNHLY, CDR2 FYNNEI. The V end was cut by 8 bases, the J end by 0 bases, with 17 bases between. The CDR3 runs 16 residues. The CDR3, as DNA: TGTGCCAGCTCCCAAGGGGCCCCGGTCTCTGGAAACACCATATATTTT. This encodes CASSQGAPVSGNTIYF.

J is TRBJ1-5 and V is TRBV3-1 (or the pseudogene TRBV3-2); D not certain. Looked up from germline, CDR1 is LGHDT and CDR2 is YNNKEL (reference sequence). This CDR3 has 16 residues. V was cut by 3 bases and J by 1 base, with 13 bases left in between. CDR3 DNA sequence: TGTGCCAGCAGCCAGCGCGGGAGGGAGAGCAATCAGCCCCAGCATTTT. It is translated as CASSQRGRESNQPQHF.

The chain is built from TRBV19 and TRBJ1-3; D is perhaps TRBD1 (6 bases). Germline lookup yields CDR1 LNHDA and CDR2 SQIVND (reference sequence). Trimming left V 7 bases short and J 7 bases short, with 14 bases between. This CDR3 region has 13 residues. Here the CDR3 DNA reads TGTGCCAGTAAGACAGGTCCGGAGAACACCATATATTTT. This codes for CASKTGPENTIYF.

The V call is TRBV9, the J call TRBJ1-3; D remains unclear. The germline V gene has CDR1 SGDLS and CDR2 YYNGEE. This CDR3 comprises 15 residues. V shed 4 bases and J shed 3 bases, with 14 bases lying between them. The CDR3, as DNA: TGTGCCAGCAGCCCCTTACCGGGTGGTGGAAACACCATATATTTT. Its translation is CASSPLPGGGNTIYF. Full variable domain (missing parts from reference TRBV9 and TRBJ1-3): DSGVTQTPKHLITATGQRVTLRCSPRSGDLSVYWYQQSLDQGLQFLIQYYNGEERAKGNILERFSAQQFPDLHSELNLSSLELGDSALYFCASSPLPGGGNTIYFGEGSWLTVV.

The V gene is TRBV3-1 (or the pseudogene TRBV3-2), the J gene TRBJ1-6; D is undetermined. The CDR3 runs to 14 residues. CDR1 and CDR2 from the germline V gene are LGHDT and YNNKEL (reference sequence). The germline V and J ends were trimmed by 1 base and 7 bases, with 8 bases remaining between them. CDR3 protein: CASSQAGLNSPLHF. In DNA, the CDR3 is TGTGCCAGCAGCCAAGCAGGACTGAATTCACCCCTCCACTTT.

This sequence joins TRBV5-1 and TRBJ2-2, with D tentatively TRBD1 (5 bases). CDR3 length: 13 amino acids. V was shortened by 5 bases and J by 5 bases, with 10 bases between the two germline ends. Germline V gives CDR1 SGHRS, CDR2 YFSETQ. The CDR3 is CASSKGDTGELFF. In DNA form, the CDR3 reads TGCGCCAGCAGTAAAGGGGATACCGGGGAGCTGTTTTTT.

The chain has TRBV30 and TRBJ1-2, with D maybe TRBD1 (6 bases). Germline CDR1 reads GTSNPN; CDR2 reads SVGIG (reference sequence). The V gene lost 3 bases and the J gene lost 8 bases, with 19 bases spanning the gap. This CDR3 region has 14 residues. CDR3 in amino acids: CAWSLAGAPRGYTF. In DNA form, the CDR3 reads TGTGCCTGGAGCCTCGCGGGGGCCCCAAGGGGCTACACCTTC.

The V call is TRBV27, the J call TRBJ1-2; D is perhaps TRBD1 (5 bases). Germline CDR1 MNHEY, CDR2 SMNVEV (reference sequence). The length of the CDR3 is 15 residues. V shed 6 bases and J shed 3 bases, with 17 bases lying between them. Written as DNA, the CDR3 is TGTGCCAGCAGGAAATTTCAGGGCAAGGACTATGGCTACACCTTC. Translated, it gives CASRKFQGKDYGYTF.

This clone was seen only once. The genes are TRBV27 and TRBJ2-7; TRBD1 aligns across 7 bases. The CDR3 loop spans 14 amino acids. Germline CDR1 and CDR2: MNHEY and SMNVEV (reference sequence). Losses at the gene ends were 5 bases for V and 4 bases for J; bases not matched to a gene: 8. The CDR3 spells CASSTRDRPYEQYF. CDR3 sequence (DNA): TGTGCCAGCAGTACCCGGGACAGACCTTACGAGCAGTACTTC.

The chain employs TRBV6-5 and TRBJ2-3, with TRBD2 matching 12 bases. The CDR3 sequence is 14 residues long. CDR1 MNHEY and CDR2 SVGAGI come from the germline V gene. V was pared by 6 bases and J by 5 bases, with 3 bases of the junction left unmatched. The DNA for the CDR3 is TGTGCCAGCAGGGCGGGACTAGCGGGAGATACGCAGTATTTT. Translation gives CASRAGLAGDTQYF.

This rearrangement joins TRBV5-6 to TRBJ2-1, with TRBD1 identical over 12 bases. The CDR3 length is 17 residues. V shed 4 bases, J shed 8 bases, and the junction held 13 bases outside the gene matches. CDR1 is SGHDT and CDR2 is YYEEEE in the germline V gene. CDR3 residues: CASSGRSGTGGAYEQFF. DNA of the CDR3: TGTGCCAGCAGCGGCAGGAGTGGGACAGGGGGCGCATATGAGCAGTTCTTC.